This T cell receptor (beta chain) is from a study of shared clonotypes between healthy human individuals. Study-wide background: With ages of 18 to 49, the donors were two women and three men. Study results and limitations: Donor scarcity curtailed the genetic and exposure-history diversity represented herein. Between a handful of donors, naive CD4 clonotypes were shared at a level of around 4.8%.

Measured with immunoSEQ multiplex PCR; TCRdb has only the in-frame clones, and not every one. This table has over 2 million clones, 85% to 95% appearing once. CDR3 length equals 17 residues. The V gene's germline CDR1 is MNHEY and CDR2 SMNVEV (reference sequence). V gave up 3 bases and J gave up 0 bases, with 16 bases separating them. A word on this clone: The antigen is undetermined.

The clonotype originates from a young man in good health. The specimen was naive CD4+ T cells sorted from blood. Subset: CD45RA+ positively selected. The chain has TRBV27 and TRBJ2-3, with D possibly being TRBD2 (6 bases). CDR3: CASSLNSLRGSTDTQYF. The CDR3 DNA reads TGTGCCAGCAGTTTGAATAGTTTGCGGGGCAGCACAGATACGCAGTATTTT.